This is a list of T cell receptor beta chains from one sample in a study of blood T cell repertoires in COVID-19. Produced via immunoSEQ multiplex PCR; TCRdb's table is partial and in-frame only. This sample has 200,000 to 250,000 clones, with more than 70% found just once. The specimen was peripheral blood. These receptors came from a man aged 45 to 65 with active or convalescent COVID-19. The CDR3 runs from the conserved cysteine through the conserved F or W.

J gene	V gene	CDR3 protein
TRBJ1-2	TRBV5-6	CASSLGTRYGYTF
TRBJ1-1	TRBV24-1	CATSDLWDRGPGRGMNTEAFF
TRBJ2-2	TRBV19	CASSIRQGSGELFF
TRBJ1-2	TRBV28	CASSLRGGGYTF
TRBJ1-1	TRBV5-1	CASSLRGGTEAFF
TRBJ1-3	TRBV27	CASSLSGTSRVNTIYF
TRBJ1-5	TRBV6-5	CASSLGRDSNQPQHF
TRBJ2-7	TRBV27	CASSSGTGLYEQYF
TRBJ2-1	TRBV20-1	CSAMPGNEQFF
TRBJ2-7	TRBV28	CATDRGSYEQYF
TRBJ1-1	TRBV18	CASSLARDTEAFF
TRBJ2-1	TRBV18	CASSPRGPTAEGEFF
TRBJ2-1	TRBV11-3	CASSPEGLAGVPREQFF
TRBJ1-2	TRBV3-1/TRBV3-2	CASSRDTVYGYTF
TRBJ2-5	TRBV18	CASSPVAGEYQETQYF
TRBJ1-2	TRBV7-2	CASSLGQVYGYTF
TRBJ1-2	TRBV7-2	CASSPVSDGYTF
TRBJ2-6	TRBV24-1	CATSGTGANVLTF
TRBJ2-2	TRBV30	CAWSLSLNTGELFF
TRBJ1-1	TRBV6-4	CASSHRENTEAFF
TRBJ1-1	TRBV3-1/TRBV3-2	CASSQAGGRVRTEAFF
TRBJ1-1	TRBV6-5	CASSLGGTGFWTEAFF
TRBJ2-3	TRBV7-2	CASSLTSVDTQYF
TRBJ2-1	TRBV24-1	CATSDAVTSGVPNEQFF
TRBJ2-7	TRBV6-2/TRBV6-3	CASSSGQGYGEQYF
TRBJ2-2	TRBV12-5	CASGSGTVNTGELFF
TRBJ1-5	TRBV25-1	CASKRDRFTQPQHF
TRBJ2-1	TRBV7-4	CASSLGPGTQLNEQFF
TRBJ1-5	TRBV6-5	CASTNRDSGNQPQHF
TRBJ2-6	TRBV28	CASSLDRGSGANVLTF
TRBJ2-7	TRBV6-4	CASRPGQGYREQYF
TRBJ2-7	TRBV4-1	CASSLGLIGDEQYF
TRBJ1-1	TRBV12-3/TRBV12-4	CASRVGSTEAFF
TRBJ1-1	TRBV6-5	CASSYSTGEITEAFF
TRBJ2-1	TRBV9	CASSVGGSGFFF
TRBJ2-1	TRBV3-1/TRBV3-2	CASSRYGGSSYNEQFF
TRBJ2-5	TRBV13	CASSARTGGLETQYF
TRBJ2-7	TRBV19	CASMGQSSYEQYF
TRBJ1-2	TRBV4-3	CASSQEVETGNYGYTF
TRBJ2-7	TRBV5-6	CASSAPTGGTYEQYF
TRBJ1-6	TRBV10-3	CAISESGRSSYNSPLHF
TRBJ2-6	TRBV5-1	CASSLGQGGASGANVLTF
TRBJ2-7	TRBV24-1	CATSGSRTGGFYEQYF
TRBJ2-1	TRBV4-3	CASSQDPVGGFHEQFF
TRBJ1-2	TRBV6-6	CASSREQGKLDYGYTF
TRBJ2-1	TRBV11-3	CASSRLTRGEQFF
TRBJ1-5	TRBV5-1	CASSLDPSSNQPQHF
TRBJ2-1	TRBV11-3	CASSLEGRGEQFF